This T cell receptor beta chain was identified in a study of CD4+ T cells in melanoma. The CDR3 is 17 residues long. Assay used: immunoSEQ multiplex PCR; TCRdb lists only in-frame clones, some missing. The table shows roughly 15,000 clones, with around 72% occurring only once. Turning to this clone: Its target is not known.

Study conclusions and caveats: Reportedly, melanoma neoantigen-specific CD4+ T cells showed varied differentiation states. A reported correlation linked neoantigen-specific CD4+ T cells to CD8+, macrophage and B cell function.

J is TRBJ2-1 and V is TRBV1; TRBD2 reflects the table's D call only, with no check against the DNA. TRBV1 is flagged as a pseudogene. The sample was cells from a culture (not recorded whether cultured in vitro). The TCR was taken from a human donor with melanoma. The DNA for the CDR3 is TGCACCAGCAGCCAAGTACCGGGATCCGGCTCCTACAATGAGCAGTTCTTC. Residues: CTSSQVPGSGSYNEQFF.